These 4 T cell receptor beta chains came from one sample sequenced in a study of spatial heterogeneity in lung cancer. Via MiXCR, TCRdb re-called the 5' RACE reads, giving one row per CDR3 protein. In the table there are 35,000 to 55,000 distinct CDR3 sequences, around 11% of which are singletons. The time point denotes: blood at routine non-recurrence follow-up after resection. Source: PBMCs, taken at follow-up. The receptor set was obtained from a male donor with early-stage non-small cell lung cancer.

The chain has TRBV3-1 and TRBJ2-2, with D possibly TRBD1 on 5 matching bases. Trimming stripped 2 bases from V and 0 bases from J, with 7 bases between. The length of the CDR3 is 15 residues. Germline V CDR1 and CDR2: LGHDT, YNNKEL (reference sequence). The CDR3 is CASSQTTANTGELFF. The CDR3 region has the DNA TGTGCCAGCAGCCAAACGACAGCGAACACCGGGGAGCTGTTTTTT.

This chain uses TRBV6-5 with TRBJ2-7; possibly TRBD2 for D (5 bases). The germline gives CDR1 MNHEY, CDR2 SVGAGI. This CDR3 contains 15 residues. The germline V and J ends were trimmed by 3 bases and 5 bases, with 17 bases remaining between them. Here the CDR3 reads CASSYQPTISDEQYF. The CDR3 DNA reads as TGTGCCAGCAGTTATCAACCGACAATTAGCGACGAGCAGTACTTC.

This chain connects TRBV28 to TRBJ2-1, with D possibly being TRBD1 or TRBD2 (5 bases each). Trimming removed 6 bases from V and 10 bases from J, with 22 bases in between. The germline CDR1 and CDR2 sequences are MDHEN and SYDVKM. CDR3 size: 15 residues. CDR3 bases: TGTGCCAGCAGATCGGGGACCGAGCCGCCGAGAGAGCAGTTCTTC. The encoded protein is CASRSGTEPPREQFF. The full variable domain, rest sourced from reference TRBV28 and TRBJ2-1, is DVKVTQSSRYLVKRTGEKVFLECVQDMDHENMFWYRQDPGLGLRLIYFSYDVKMKEKGDIPEGYSVSREKKERFSLILESASTNQTSMYLCASRSGTEPPREQFFGPGTRLTVL.

The rearrangement joins TRBV2 to TRBJ2-1; 13 nucleotides align to TRBD2. This CDR3 comprises 15 residues. Germline V gene lookup returns CDR1 SNHLY and CDR2 FYNNEI. With 6 bases clipped from V and 6 bases from J, the junction kept 5 bases outside the gene matches. The CDR3 DNA reads as TGTGCCAGCAGACAACTAGCGGGAGGGCCCAATGAGCAGTTCTTC. This encodes CASRQLAGGPNEQFF.